This T cell receptor beta chain comes out of a study of T-cell reconstitution after alpha-beta-depleted transplantation in children. This clonotype was seen ten or more times. Its antigen remains unknown. Library preparation (for TCRbeta) was performed with unique molecular identifiers. TCRdb analysed the PCR reads with MiXCR anew, one entry per CDR3 protein. This table holds just over 200,000 distinct CDR3 sequences, around 7.7% found once. The CDR3 spans 12 residues. Trimming left V 3 bases short and J 8 bases short, with 13 bases between. Germline CDR1 is SQVTM and CDR2 is ANQGSEA. Whole-study findings and limits: Hyperexpanded clones declined; after one year, newly produced T cells mostly supplied diversity. Several hundred expanded graft clones reportedly supplied alpha-beta T cells about two months after transplant. Surviving thymic progenitors and recipient T cells were the source of high TCRbeta diversity at day 60 in some patients.

The receptor was derived from a male patient between 2 and 15 years old who had a stem cell transplant for acute myeloid leukemia, so the T cells may come from the graft donor. The chain uses TRBV29-1 and TRBJ1-1; D is perhaps TRBD1 (5 bases). The starting material was PBMCs, mostly from graft donor cells, obtained 360 days after TCRalphabeta/CD19-depleted stem cell transplant. The CDR3 DNA is TGCAGCGTTGAGCCCGGGGACGTCGAAGCTTTCTTT. It is translated as CSVEPGDVEAFF.